This T cell receptor beta chain was retrieved from a study of T cells after yellow fever vaccination. Points from the study as a whole: Researchers noted that a small share of clonotypes showed up in both CD4 and CD8 compartments.

TCRdb reprocessed the 5' RACE reads via MiXCR and lists one record per CDR3 protein. The data contain 300,000 or so distinct CDR3 sequences, 6.8% of them singletons. The ends were cut back, 5 bases at V and 0 bases at J, with 13 bases in the middle. The CDR3 has 14 residues. Germline V gene data show CDR1 as DFQATT and CDR2 as SNEGSKA (reference sequence). Concerning this clonotype itself: Its antigen is not identified.

This chain links TRBV20-1 with TRBJ1-2; TRBD1 might be the D (6 bases). The TCR was taken from a man between 18 and 29 years old who received the YFV17D yellow fever vaccine. The source material was PBMCs, sampled 45 days after the first yellow fever vaccination. CDR3 loop: CSAGRTETNYGYTF. The CDR3 coding sequence is TGCAGTGCTGGCAGGACAGAGACTAACTATGGCTACACCTTC.